The rows below give T cell receptor beta chains drawn from one sample of a study of T cells after yellow fever vaccination. Each CDR3 protein gets one entry after TCRdb re-called the 5' RACE reads with MiXCR. The repertoire holds about 300,000 distinct CDR3 sequences, around 3.9% seen once, with approximately 24% in the top ten. The source was PBMCs, collected 5 days after the yellow fever booster vaccination. These receptor sequences come from a man between 18 and 35 years old who received the YFV17D yellow fever vaccine. Both conserved end residues are part of each CDR3. D genes are given only for firm matches. Size is stated for part of the rows, as once, few or many counts, or as a class when the clone is expanded.

j_call: TRBJ2-3; v_call: TRBV27; d_call: -; clone_size: -; cdr3_nt: TGTGCCAGCAGTGGCGCTTGGGCCGGGGGAGTCGTCCCTACGCAGTATTTT; cdr3_aa: CASSGAWAGGVVPTQYF
j_call: TRBJ1-1; v_call: TRBV7-2; d_call: -; clone_size: many; cdr3_nt: TGTGCCAGCAGCTTAGGAGCTACAGCCTTTTCCAACACTGAAGCTTTCTTT; cdr3_aa: CASSLGATAFSNTEAFF
j_call: TRBJ1-4; v_call: TRBV9; d_call: TRBD1; clone_size: few; cdr3_nt: TGTGCCAGCAGCGCTTCGGGACAGGGGAATGAAAAACTGTTTTTT; cdr3_aa: CASSASGQGNEKLFF
j_call: TRBJ1-1; v_call: TRBV7-9; d_call: -; clone_size: few; cdr3_nt: TGTGCCAGCAGCTTAGGTGGCGTGACGCTGGGTACTGAAGCTTTCTTT; cdr3_aa: CASSLGGVTLGTEAFF
j_call: TRBJ2-7; v_call: TRBV19; d_call: -; clone_size: few; cdr3_nt: TGTGCCACCGGGACCACTAACGCCGAGCAGTACTTC; cdr3_aa: CATGTTNAEQYF
j_call: TRBJ2-1; v_call: TRBV5-1; d_call: -; clone_size: few; cdr3_nt: TGCGCCAGCAGCTTGTACGGGAGCTCCTACAATGAGCAGTTCTTC; cdr3_aa: CASSLYGSSYNEQFF
j_call: TRBJ2-1; v_call: TRBV29-1; d_call: TRBD1; clone_size: -; cdr3_nt: TGCAGCGCTGGGAACAGGGGCTCCTACAATGAGCAGTTCTTC; cdr3_aa: CSAGNRGSYNEQFF
j_call: TRBJ2-3; v_call: TRBV12-3/TRBV12-4; d_call: -; clone_size: many; cdr3_nt: TGTGCCAGCAGTCCTCAATACAGGGCCGCAGATACGCAGTATTTT; cdr3_aa: CASSPQYRAADTQYF
j_call: TRBJ2-2; v_call: TRBV7-9; d_call: -; clone_size: few; cdr3_nt: TGTGCCAGCAGCGCCCGAATAGGAGGCAGCGGAAACACCGGGGAGCTGTTTTTT; cdr3_aa: CASSARIGGSGNTGELFF
j_call: TRBJ1-6; v_call: TRBV4-3; d_call: -; clone_size: many; cdr3_nt: TGCGCCAGCAGCAACTATAATTCACCCCTCCACTTT; cdr3_aa: CASSNYNSPLHF
j_call: TRBJ2-5; v_call: TRBV7-2; d_call: -; clone_size: few; cdr3_nt: TGTGCCAGCAGCTTAGATTTCAGAGACGAGACCCAGTACTTC; cdr3_aa: CASSLDFRDETQYF
j_call: TRBJ2-1; v_call: TRBV11-2; d_call: -; clone_size: few; cdr3_nt: TGTGCCAGCAGGGACGGGGGAAGCTCCTACAATGAGCAGTTCTTC; cdr3_aa: CASRDGGSSYNEQFF
j_call: TRBJ1-2; v_call: TRBV18; d_call: TRBD1; clone_size: -; cdr3_nt: TGTGCCAGCTCACCGGACAGGGCCCATGGCTACACCTTC; cdr3_aa: CASSPDRAHGYTF
j_call: TRBJ2-1; v_call: TRBV5-1; d_call: TRBD2; clone_size: -; cdr3_nt: TGCGCCAGCAGCTTGGCAGCGGGGGAGTACAATGAGCAGTTCTTC; cdr3_aa: CASSLAAGEYNEQFF
j_call: TRBJ2-5; v_call: TRBV6-1; d_call: TRBD2; clone_size: few; cdr3_nt: TGTGCCAGCAGTCCACGACCTAGGGGAGGGATCGGGCAAGAGACCCAGTACTTC; cdr3_aa: CASSPRPRGGIGQETQYF
j_call: TRBJ2-3; v_call: TRBV19; d_call: -; clone_size: -; cdr3_nt: TGTGCCAGTAGTATAGACGGCGGTACAGATACGCAGTATTTT; cdr3_aa: CASSIDGGTDTQYF
j_call: TRBJ1-2; v_call: TRBV10-2; d_call: -; clone_size: -; cdr3_nt: TGCGCCAGCCACTTGACCAAGGAATACGGCTACACCTTC; cdr3_aa: CASHLTKEYGYTF
j_call: TRBJ2-3; v_call: TRBV20-1; d_call: -; clone_size: many; cdr3_nt: TGCAGTGCTCCACATCGGGCTAGCCTAGCGCAGTATTTT; cdr3_aa: CSAPHRASLAQYF
j_call: TRBJ1-1; v_call: TRBV6-5; d_call: -; clone_size: many; cdr3_nt: TGTGCCAGCAGTTATGGGGCAGGGACTGAAGCTTTCTTT; cdr3_aa: CASSYGAGTEAFF
j_call: TRBJ2-2; v_call: TRBV6-6; d_call: TRBD2; clone_size: -; cdr3_nt: TGTGCCAGCAGTTACGGTTCCGGGGGGGACACCGGGGAGCTGTTTTTT; cdr3_aa: CASSYGSGGDTGELFF
j_call: TRBJ2-4; v_call: TRBV21-1; d_call: -; clone_size: many; cdr3_nt: TGTGCCAGCACCACACCCCCTGGACGGAAAAACATTCAGTACTTC; cdr3_aa: CASTTPPGRKNIQYF
j_call: TRBJ2-5; v_call: TRBV11-2; d_call: -; clone_size: -; cdr3_nt: TGTGCCAGCAGCTTACCCGGGACGGCCGGAGAGACCCAGTACTTC; cdr3_aa: CASSLPGTAGETQYF
j_call: TRBJ1-3; v_call: TRBV12-3/TRBV12-4; d_call: TRBD1; clone_size: many; cdr3_nt: TGTGCCAGCAGTCTGACAGGGGAAAACACCATATATTTT; cdr3_aa: CASSLTGENTIYF
j_call: TRBJ2-1; v_call: TRBV12-3/TRBV12-4; d_call: -; clone_size: many; cdr3_nt: TGTGCCAGCTTAAGACAGGAATACAATGAGCAGTTCTTC; cdr3_aa: CASLRQEYNEQFF
j_call: TRBJ2-3; v_call: TRBV19; d_call: TRBD2; clone_size: few; cdr3_nt: TGTGCCAGTAGTCCCCACCCAGCGGGGAGCCCAGATACGCAGTATTTT; cdr3_aa: CASSPHPAGSPDTQYF
j_call: TRBJ2-3; v_call: TRBV6-5; d_call: -; clone_size: few; cdr3_nt: TGTGCCAGCACCAGCCCAGGTGGTGCAGATACGCAGTATTTT; cdr3_aa: CASTSPGGADTQYF
j_call: TRBJ2-6; v_call: TRBV12-3/TRBV12-4; d_call: -; clone_size: -; cdr3_nt: TGTGCCAGCAGTTTCACAGCTGGGGCCAACGTCCTGACTTTC; cdr3_aa: CASSFTAGANVLTF
j_call: TRBJ2-3; v_call: TRBV5-1; d_call: -; clone_size: many; cdr3_nt: TGCGCCAGCAGCTCTCGGGCAGGAACAGATACGCAGTATTTT; cdr3_aa: CASSSRAGTDTQYF
j_call: TRBJ1-2; v_call: TRBV28; d_call: -; clone_size: -; cdr3_nt: TGTGCCAGCAGGGACAGAATCTATGGAGGCTACACCTTC; cdr3_aa: CASRDRIYGGYTF